This T cell receptor (beta chain) came from a study of blood T cell repertoires in COVID-19. Looking at the study overall: Some COVID-19 samples were acute and others convalescent; all came from the United States, Italy and Spain.

In the source study's methods: Estimation of nucleated cell counts was performed using reference gene primer amplification. Sequenced by immunoSEQ multiplex PCR; TCRdb stores in-frame clones only, minus some. From that table come the V and J calls and clone size; the DNA was used to work out D and trimming. The sample includes 300,000 to 450,000 clones, 87% of them seen just once. During active infection, Seattle patients enrolled and were then monitored through disease. The CDR3 is made up of 13 amino acids. V lost 1 base, J lost 8 bases, and 9 bases lay in between. In germline, CDR1 is WSHSY, CDR2 SAAADI.

The origin of this receptor is a woman between 25 and 40 years old with COVID-19, enrolled during active disease. The sequenced sample was peripheral blood. The chain is built from TRBV10-2 and TRBJ2-1; TRBD2 might be the D (5 bases). CDR3 in DNA: TGCGCCAGCAGTGAGTTCGAGGGATATGAGCAGTTCTTC. Protein product: CASSEFEGYEQFF.